This TCR beta chain is drawn from a study of cytomegalovirus exposure and HLA in healthy donors. Study conclusions and caveats: There were some 150 TCR beta chains listed as cytomegalovirus-associated.

Deletions cut 3 bases from V and 3 bases from J, with 6 bases between. This CDR3 contains 12 residues. CDR1 is GTSNPN and CDR2 is SVGIG in the germline V gene (reference sequence). About this clone: No antigen is known for it.

This PCR relied on a set of 60 Vbeta primers and 13 Jbeta primers. The data were produced by immunoSEQ multiplex PCR, yet TCRdb's version contains in-frame clones alone and is incomplete. The sample holds 90,000 to 150,000 clones, about three quarters seen once. Sequencing input: PBMCs. This clonotype was obtained from a woman aged 40 to 50 in good health and CMV-seropositive. The rearrangement links TRBV30 to TRBJ2-1, with unresolved D. The CDR3 region is CAWRWSYNEQFF. Here the CDR3 DNA reads TGTGCCTGGAGATGGAGCTACAATGAGCAGTTCTTC.